A selection of T cell receptor beta chains follows, all from one sample in a study of T cell responses to AZD1222 COVID-19 vaccine. Produced via immunoSEQ multiplex PCR; TCRdb's table is partial and in-frame only. Of 160,000 or so clones listed, roughly 94% are singletons. The specimen was peripheral blood, collected 28 days after the second AZD1222 dose. The origin of the receptors is an adult who received the AZD1222 COVID-19 vaccine. CDR3s include the opening cysteine and the closing phenylalanine or tryptophan. D genes are given only for firm matches. The size of a clone is reported for some rows only, either as once, few or many, or as a class for expanded clones.

NA,NA,TRBJ1-1,TRBV27,TGTGCCAGCAGCTGGAAGGTGGGAGGGAGGGCTTTCTTT,CASSWKVGGRAFF
TRBD1,NA,TRBJ1-2,TRBV7-8,TGTGCCAGCAGCTTAGCCTCTTGGGACAGGGTCCGTGGCTACACCTTC,CASSLASWDRVRGYTF
NA,NA,TRBJ2-5,TRBV5-5,TGTGCCAGCAGCTTGCGGGGTGGGGGTCAACAAGAGACCCAGTACTTC,CASSLRGGGQQETQYF
NA,NA,TRBJ1-5,TRBV4-1,TGCGCCAGCAGCCGAGATATTGGCAATCAGCCCCAGCATTTT,CASSRDIGNQPQHF
TRBD1,NA,TRBJ2-7,TRBV28,TGTGCCAGCAGTTGGACAGGGGGGTCTGGAGAGCAGTACTTC,CASSWTGGSGEQYF
NA,NA,TRBJ1-2,TRBV6-5,TGTGCCAGCAGTTACGGGGTTAACTATGGCTACACCTTC,CASSYGVNYGYTF
NA,NA,TRBJ1-5,TRBV19,TGTGCCAGTAGTATATATAGTAGCAATCAGCCCCAGCATTTT,CASSIYSSNQPQHF
NA,NA,TRBJ1-2,TRBV28,TGTGCCAGCAGTATCCCCTCGCCGGGGCTCTATGGCTACACCTTC,CASSIPSPGLYGYTF
NA,NA,TRBJ1-3,TRBV6-5,TGTGCCAGCACAGACCTACTCTCGGGAAACACCATATATTTT,CASTDLLSGNTIYF
TRBD1,NA,TRBJ2-7,TRBV4-2,TGTGCCAGCAGCCAAGTAACAGGGGGCAGCTACGAGCAGTACTTC,CASSQVTGGSYEQYF
TRBD2,once,TRBJ2-7,TRBV5-4,TGTGCCAGCAGCACTGGGACTAGCGGGAGGGCCGAGCAGTACTTC,CASSTGTSGRAEQYF
TRBD2,NA,TRBJ2-7,TRBV11-3,TGTGCCAGCAGGCCCCCCACTAGCGACGAAGTCTACGAGCAGTACTTC,CASRPPTSDEVYEQYF
TRBD2,NA,TRBJ2-1,TRBV10-1,TGCGCCAGCAGTGTGACTAGCGCGGGTGAGCAGTTCTTC,CASSVTSAGEQFF
NA,few,TRBJ1-1,TRBV7-9,TGTGCCAGCAGCTTACAGGGACCGAACACTGAAGCTTTCTTT,CASSLQGPNTEAFF
NA,NA,TRBJ2-1,TRBV7-2,TGTGCCAGCAGCGGTAGGGGCTCCTACAATGAGCAGTTCTTC,CASSGRGSYNEQFF
TRBD2,NA,TRBJ2-7,TRBV5-4,TGTGCCAGCAGCCAGGGACTAGCGGGAGTAGGCTACGAGCAGTACTTC,CASSQGLAGVGYEQYF
NA,NA,TRBJ1-2,TRBV3-1/TRBV3-2,TGTGCCAGCAGCCAAGATGGGAGAACTAACTATGGCTACACCTTC,CASSQDGRTNYGYTF